This T cell receptor beta chain was identified during a study of cytomegalovirus exposure and HLA in healthy donors. Study-level findings and limits: Among the most significant clusters, several appeared linked to common viral pathogens in a later analysis.

The PCR used 60 Vbeta and 13 Jbeta primers. Libraries were prepared by immunoSEQ multiplex PCR; TCRdb keeps only in-frame clonotypes and omits some of them. The sample includes 110,000 to 150,000 clones, 60% to 85% of them seen just once. As regards this clone: Its antigen is not known.

The specimen sequenced was PBMCs. The clonotype originates from a male donor in good health and CMV-seronegative.

The CDR3 DNA follows: TGTGCCAGCACCATCAGGGGGGACATCTATGGCTACACCTTC. Translating gives CASTIRGDIYGYTF. This rearrangement joins TRBV7-9 to TRBJ1-2; 7 nucleotides agree with TRBD1. This CDR3 has 14 amino acids. Looked up from germline, CDR1 is SEHNR and CDR2 is FQNEAQ (reference sequence). With 7 bases clipped from V and 4 bases from J, the junction kept 9 bases outside the gene matches.